This is a list of T cell receptor beta chains from one sample in a study of OX40 agonist ivuxolimab in advanced cancers. Produced via immunoSEQ multiplex PCR; TCRdb's table is partial and in-frame only. The data show some 97,000 clones, with around nine tenths seen just once and approximately 0.16% held by the top ten. Specimen: CD4+ or CD8+ T cells sorted from blood, collected in a trial of the OX40 agonist ivuxolimab. Every receptor here comes from an adult with an advanced solid tumor such as melanoma, head and neck, liver or kidney cancer. Both conserved end residues are part of each CDR3.

J gene	V gene	CDR3 protein
TRBJ1-1	TRBV20-1	CSDRTGAFF
TRBJ2-4	TRBV9	CASSVEGLGAKNIQYF
TRBJ2-4	TRBV18	CASSLINQGVGKNIQYF
TRBJ2-7	TRBV5-1	CASSSVSGRNYEQYF
TRBJ2-5	TRBV5-1	CASSKGQGETQYF
TRBJ2-5	TRBV9	CASSAQPGLAGRQYF
TRBJ1-1	TRBV5-1	CASSLESASMGTEAFF
TRBJ1-5	TRBV6-5	CASSYLQGDQHF
TRBJ2-2	TRBV19	CASSIRAGNTGELFF
TRBJ1-2	TRBV10-1	CASSERVWGYTF
TRBJ2-3	TRBV2	CASRPSGITLADTQYF
TRBJ1-4	TRBV7-6	CASSYRGYDEKLFF
TRBJ2-7	TRBV15	CATSRDFQGSYEQYF
TRBJ1-2	TRBV30	CAWSQLQGIGYTF
TRBJ1-4	TRBV2	CASSPQGANEKLFF
TRBJ2-3	TRBV9	CASSVSGATDTQYF
TRBJ1-6	TRBV2	CASSELGWLAPLHF
TRBJ2-6	TRBV19	CASRASAGSGANVLTF
TRBJ1-2	TRBV11-2	CASSRDRANYGYTF
TRBJ1-1	TRBV27	CASLRNTGTLNTEAFF
TRBJ2-7	TRBV4-1	CASSLKISRGSYEQYF
TRBJ2-1	TRBV5-1	CASSLRTSGGRYNEQFF
TRBJ2-1	TRBV7-3	CASSLPSYNEQFF
TRBJ2-7	TRBV5-4	CASTLDRGIYEQYF
TRBJ2-1	TRBV7-3	CASSLNSYNEQFF
TRBJ2-5	TRBV7-3	CASSLGNLAGAQETQYF
TRBJ1-2	TRBV28	CASSSTGRNYGYTF
TRBJ1-6	TRBV30	CAWAKTTGTANSPLHF
TRBJ1-1	TRBV6-5	CASSERTGNTEAFF
TRBJ2-3	TRBV18	CASSQGGRGTDTQYF
TRBJ1-2	TRBV5-1	CASSLEVPIYGYTF
TRBJ2-3	TRBV25-1	CASSDLGDTQYF
TRBJ1-5	TRBV30	CAWSAAYGQPQHF
TRBJ2-7	TRBV7-8	CASSLVLGSPYEQYF
TRBJ2-7	TRBV4-2	CASSQDLGTSGHGYEQYF
TRBJ2-7	TRBV28	CASRRSLSYEQYF
TRBJ1-3	TRBV7-2	CASSLGPGPGNTIYF
TRBJ2-1	TRBV5-1	CATTTGDFNEQFF
TRBJ1-1	TRBV19	CASSIGLPSEAFF
TRBJ1-3	TRBV7-8	CASSLRVAPNSGNTIYF
TRBJ2-5	TRBV30	CAWNPRGGRQETQYF
TRBJ2-7	TRBV21-1	CASSKSPLGAEQTPGLSEQYF
TRBJ2-7	TRBV5-1	CASSLTSGRASSYEQYF
TRBJ1-5	TRBV15	CATSRARGRDQPQHF
TRBJ2-1	TRBV7-2	CASSLGGSQNEQFF
TRBJ2-2	TRBV19	CASSQSSGSTGELFF
TRBJ2-3	TRBV18	CASSPRRGSDTQYF
TRBJ2-2	TRBV5-6	CASSLLRPGPTGELFF
TRBJ1-4	TRBV7-9	CASSLGRAGGEKLFF
TRBJ2-1	TRBV29-1	CSVEDRGGYNEQFF
TRBJ2-7	TRBV7-2	CASSLDDFRREQYF
TRBJ1-2	TRBV6-5	CASSPSGPYGYTF
TRBJ2-2	TRBV6-1	CASSPYWDGELFF
TRBJ2-2	TRBV7-8	CASSRRRDTGELFF